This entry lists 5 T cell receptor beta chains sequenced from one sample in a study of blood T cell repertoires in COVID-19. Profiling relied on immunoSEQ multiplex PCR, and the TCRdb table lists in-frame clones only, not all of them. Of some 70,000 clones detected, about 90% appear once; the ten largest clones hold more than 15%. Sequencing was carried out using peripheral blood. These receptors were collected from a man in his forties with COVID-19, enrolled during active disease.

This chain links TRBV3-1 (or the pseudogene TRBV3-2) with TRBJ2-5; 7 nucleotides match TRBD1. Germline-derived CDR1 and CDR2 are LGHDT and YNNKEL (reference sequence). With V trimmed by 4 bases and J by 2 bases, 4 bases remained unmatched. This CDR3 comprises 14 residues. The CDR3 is CASSLGQQQETQYF. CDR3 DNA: TGTGCCAGCAGCCTGGGACAGCAACAAGAGACCCAGTACTTC.

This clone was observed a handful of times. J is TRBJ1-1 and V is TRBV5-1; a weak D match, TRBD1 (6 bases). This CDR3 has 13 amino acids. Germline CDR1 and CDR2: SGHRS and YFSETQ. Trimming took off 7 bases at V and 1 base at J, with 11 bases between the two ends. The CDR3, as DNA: TGCGCCAGCTCTTGGACAGAGAACACTGAAGCTTTCTTT. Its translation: CASSWTENTEAFF.

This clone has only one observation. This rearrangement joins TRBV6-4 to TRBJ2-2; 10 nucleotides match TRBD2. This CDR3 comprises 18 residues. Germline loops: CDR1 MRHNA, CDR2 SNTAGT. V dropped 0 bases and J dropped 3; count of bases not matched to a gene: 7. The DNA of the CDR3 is TGTGCCAGCAGTGACTCTGAAATAGCGGGGGGATACACCGGGGAGCTGTTTTTT. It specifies CASSDSEIAGGYTGELFF.

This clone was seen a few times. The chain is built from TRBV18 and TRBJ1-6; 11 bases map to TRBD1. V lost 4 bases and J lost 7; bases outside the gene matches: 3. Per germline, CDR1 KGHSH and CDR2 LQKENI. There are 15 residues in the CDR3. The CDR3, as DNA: TGTGCCAGCTCACAAGGGACAGGGGGAAATTCACCCCTCCACTTT. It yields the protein CASSQGTGGNSPLHF.

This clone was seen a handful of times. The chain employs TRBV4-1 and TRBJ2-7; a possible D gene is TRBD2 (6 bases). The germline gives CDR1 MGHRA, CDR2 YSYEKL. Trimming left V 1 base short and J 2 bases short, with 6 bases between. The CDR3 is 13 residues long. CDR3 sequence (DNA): TGCGCCAGCAGCCAAGGCGGGGCCTACGAGCAGTACTTC. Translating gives CASSQGGAYEQYF.